This T cell receptor (beta chain) derives from a study of blood T cell repertoires in COVID-19. Study at large: The United States, Italy and Spain supplied acute and convalescent COVID-19 samples.

The CDR3 length is 15 residues. V shed 1 base, J shed 4 bases, and the junction held 6 bases outside the gene matches. Germline CDR1 and CDR2: LGHDT and YNNKEL (reference sequence). Seattle participants joined during active infection and were tracked over time. Only in-frame clones appear in the TCRdb table, and some are missing; sequencing was by immunoSEQ multiplex PCR. The sample holds approximately 400,000 clones, more than 70% seen once. The TCR comes from a woman in her fifties or sixties with COVID-19, enrolled during active disease. The chain uses TRBV3-1 (or the pseudogene TRBV3-2) and TRBJ1-2; 7 bases agree with TRBD1. The sequencing sample was made of peripheral blood. CDR3 sequence reads: CASSQATGVGYGYTF. The CDR3 nucleotides read TGTGCCAGCAGCCAAGCAACAGGGGTCGGCTATGGCTACACCTTC.